These 17 T cell receptor beta chains came from one sample sequenced in a study of blood T cell repertoires in COVID-19. The table came from immunoSEQ multiplex PCR; TCRdb's copy has only in-frame clones and leaves some out. The data hold hundreds of thousands of clones, with 85% observed a single time. Sequencing was done on a sample of peripheral blood. Receptor source: a woman aged 50 to 60 with active or convalescent COVID-19.

The chain has TRBV19 and TRBJ1-5, with D possibly TRBD1 on 5 matching bases. The V gene's germline CDR1 is LNHDA and CDR2 SQIVND (reference sequence). The V gene lost 5 bases and the J gene lost 1 base, with 15 bases spanning the gap. The CDR3 runs to 16 residues. The CDR3 is CASSLSGGVSNQPQHF. The CDR3 DNA reads TGTGCCAGTAGTCTCAGCGGGGGAGTCAGCAATCAGCCCCAGCATTTT.

V usage is TRBV7-9 and J usage is TRBJ1-3; no reliable D call. Germline lookup yields CDR1 SEHNR and CDR2 FQNEAQ (reference sequence). The CDR3 length is 14 residues. Trimming took 10 bases from V and 0 from J, leaving 13 bases between them. The CDR3 reads CATPAGSSGNTIYF. CDR3 nucleotide sequence: TGTGCCACCCCCGCGGGGTCCTCTGGAAACACCATATATTTT.

The rearrangement joins TRBV5-4 to TRBJ2-1; perhaps TRBD1 as D (5 bases). V was pared by 4 bases and J by 2 bases, with 10 bases between. The V gene's germline CDR1 is SGHNT and CDR2 YYREEE (reference sequence). The CDR3 spans 14 residues. The CDR3 nucleotides are TGTGCCAGCAGCCCCCAGGGTGCCTACAATGAGCAGTTCTTC. Translation: CASSPQGAYNEQFF.

The chain has TRBV18 and TRBJ2-5; D not resolved. The germline CDR1 and CDR2 sequences are KGHSH and LQKENI. Trimming took 5 bases from V and 5 from J, leaving 15 bases between them. There are 14 residues in the CDR3. The CDR3 coding sequence is TGTGCCAGCTCATCAACGCGCGAGAGCGAGACCCAGTACTTC. This gives the protein CASSSTRESETQYF.

Regarding this clone: Since a much larger clone is just one base distant, this may be a read error. The V gene is TRBV3-1 (or the pseudogene TRBV3-2), the J gene TRBJ2-7; D remains unclear. V shed 0 bases and J shed 5 bases, with 5 bases lying between them. Per the germline V gene, CDR1 is LGHDT and CDR2 is YNNKEL (reference sequence). The CDR3 loop spans 12 amino acids. The CDR3 nucleotides are TGTGCCAGCAGCCAAGACTATCACGAGCAGTACTTC. Translated: CASSQDYHEQYF.

The chain employs TRBV6-5 and TRBJ2-2; D is unclear. The CDR3 runs 13 residues. V shed 4 bases and J shed 6 bases, with 9 bases lying between them. Germline values: CDR1 MNHEY, CDR2 SVGAGI. CDR3 bases: TGTGCCAGCAGTTCTCCCCTCTCCGGGGAGCTGTTTTTT. This sequence encodes CASSSPLSGELFF.

The chain has TRBV5-5 and TRBJ2-2, with 7 positions matching TRBD2. The germline V gene encodes CDR1 SGHKS and CDR2 YYEKEE (reference sequence). Losses at the gene ends were 2 bases for V and 1 base for J; bases not matched to a gene: 5. The CDR3 covers 16 residues. The CDR3 here is CASSFGLVVNTGELFF. In nucleotides, the CDR3 is TGTGCCAGCAGCTTTGGACTAGTGGTGAACACCGGGGAGCTGTTTTTT.

The chain uses TRBV6-1 and TRBJ2-5; no clear D gene. The CDR3 is made up of 12 amino acids. Trimming stripped 3 bases from V and 5 bases from J, with 7 bases between. Germline V gene lookup returns CDR1 MNHNS and CDR2 SASEGT. The DNA of the CDR3 is TGTGCCAGCAGTGACAACTGGGAGACCCAGTACTTC. Protein: CASSDNWETQYF.

The chain combines TRBV19 with TRBJ2-7, with 7 bases aligning to TRBD2. The CDR3 consists of 14 residues. J lost 0 bases, V lost 7 bases, and 6 bases had no gene match. Per germline, CDR1 LNHDA and CDR2 SQIVND (reference sequence). CDR3 loop: CASKSSGSSYEQYF. As DNA, the CDR3 is TGTGCCAGTAAGTCTAGCGGAAGCTCCTACGAGCAGTACTTC.

This clone was counted between two and nine times. The rearrangement uses TRBV2 and TRBJ2-2; 7 nucleotides align to TRBD2. Germline lookup yields CDR1 SNHLY and CDR2 FYNNEI. CDR3 size: 13 residues. V dropped 10 bases and J dropped 4; count of bases not matched to a gene: 6. The CDR3 sequence is CATGGGGTGELFF. CDR3 nucleotide sequence: TGTGCCACGGGCGGGGGAGGCACCGGGGAGCTGTTTTTT.

The V gene is TRBV6-5, the J gene TRBJ2-7, with 9 bases aligning to TRBD2. Trimming removed 7 bases from V and 3 bases from J; junction bases left unmatched: 7. Germline lookup yields CDR1 MNHEY and CDR2 SVGAGI. The CDR3 spans 14 residues. Written as DNA, the CDR3 is TGTGCCAGCAACGGGCTAGCGGGGCTCTACGAGCAGTACTTC. Translating it yields CASNGLAGLYEQYF.

This clone was recorded only once. The V call is TRBV30, the J call TRBJ2-3; 7 positions agree with TRBD2. CDR1 and CDR2 from the germline V gene are GTSNPN and SVGIG (reference sequence). J gave up 1 base and V 2 bases, and 3 bases lay outside the gene matches. This CDR3 spans 14 amino acids. The CDR3 bases are TGTGCCTGGAGTAGCGGGACCCGCACAGATACGCAGTATTTT. Its protein product is CAWSSGTRTDTQYF.

This clone was recorded at least ten times. This CDR3 is CSVRASGRPQGEYF. As DNA, the CDR3 is TGCAGCGTAAGGGCTAGCGGGAGACCACAAGGGGAGTACTTC. The chain joins TRBV29-1 to TRBJ2-7; TRBD2 matches at 10 bases. V was pared by 6 bases and J by 11 bases, with 16 bases of the junction left unmatched. This CDR3 contains 14 residues. Germline-derived CDR1 and CDR2 are SQVTM and ANQGSEA.

The chain uses TRBV29-1 and TRBJ1-3, with TRBD1 as a possible D gene (6 bases). CDR1 and CDR2 (germline): SQVTM, ANQGSEA. This CDR3 spans 13 amino acids. The CDR3 protein is CRWGGQAGNTIYF. Here the CDR3 DNA reads TGCAGGTGGGGGGGGCAAGCAGGAAACACCATATATTTT.

This chain joins TRBV2 and TRBJ1-6, with a tentative D call TRBD1 (6 bases). With 8 bases removed from V and 14 bases from J, the gap between germline ends came to 19 bases. Germline V lookup: CDR1 SNHLY, CDR2 FYNNEI. The CDR3 extends over 13 amino acids. CDR3 amino acids: CASESVGGRSLHF. The CDR3 DNA reads as TGTGCCAGCGAGTCGGTGGGGGGGCGGTCCCTCCACTTT.

The chain couples TRBV11-2 to TRBJ1-2; unclear D gene. CDR3 length: 12 residues. In germline, CDR1 is SGHAT, CDR2 FQNNGV. With 2 bases removed from V and 4 bases from J, the gap between germline ends came to 5 bases. CDR3 amino acids: CASSLPGYGYTF. For the CDR3, the DNA is TGTGCCAGCAGCTTACCGGGCTATGGCTACACCTTC.

The chain is built from TRBV5-1 and TRBJ2-2, with 8 bases aligning to TRBD2. The germline V gene encodes CDR1 SGHRS and CDR2 YFSETQ. The CDR3 totals 15 residues. V gave up 6 bases and J gave up 3 bases; unmatched junction bases: 7. The CDR3 sequence is CASMDGRAYTGELFF. The CDR3 nucleotides read TGCGCCAGCATGGACGGGAGGGCTTACACCGGGGAGCTGTTTTTT.